The following is a T cell receptor (beta chain) sequence with its context. Germline values: CDR1 LNHDA, CDR2 SQIVND (reference sequence). V trimming: 5 bases; J trimming: 4 bases; junction bases outside the gene matches: 2. This CDR3 contains 13 residues. The data belong to a study of blood T cell repertoires in COVID-19. Profiled with immunoSEQ multiplex PCR; TCRdb holds only in-frame clones, not every one. The sample has 250,000 to 350,000 clones, around 87% seen once. The sequenced material came from PBMCs or T cells enriched from blood (not recorded which). This chain uses TRBV19 with TRBJ1-5, with 7 bases fitting TRBD1. This sequence originates from a woman aged 25 to 39 who had recovered from COVID-19. The CDR3 loop is CASSGTVNQPQHF. Written as DNA, the CDR3 is TGTGCCAGTAGTGGGACAGTGAATCAGCCCCAGCATTTT. Filled out from reference TRBV19 and TRBJ1-5, the complete variable domain reads DGGITQSPKYLFRKEGQNVTLSCEQNLNHDAMYWYRQDPGQGLRLIYYSQIVNDFQKGDIAEGYSVSREKKESFPLTVTSAQKNPTAFYLCASSGTVNQPQHFGDGTRLSIL.